The rows below give T cell receptor beta chains drawn from one sample of a study of shared clonotypes between healthy human individuals. Using immunoSEQ multiplex PCR, the repertoire was profiled, and TCRdb retains in-frame clones only, with some absent. This table has hundreds of thousands of clones, around 79% appearing once. Source material: PBMCs. The receptors stem from a woman aged 40 to 50 in good health. Some clones in this sample may be carry-over from other donors' samples. The CDR3 runs from the conserved cysteine through the conserved F or W. The order of the fields is D gene, clone size, J gene, V gene, CDR3 DNA, CDR3 protein. D genes are given only for firm matches. Size values are once, few and many counts, or a class for expanded clones, and some rows have none.

d_call: NA; clone_size: once; j_call: TRBJ2-7; v_call: TRBV6-5; cdr3_nt: TGTGCCAGCAGTCGCCCTAGCGACAGCTCCTACGAGCAGTACTTC; cdr3_aa: CASSRPSDSSYEQYF
d_call: NA; clone_size: NA; j_call: TRBJ1-2; v_call: TRBV6-6; cdr3_nt: TGTGCCAGCAGTGCCTCCTCTTTCCGATATGGCTACACCTTC; cdr3_aa: CASSASSFRYGYTF
d_call: TRBD2; clone_size: NA; j_call: TRBJ2-7; v_call: TRBV7-8; cdr3_nt: TGTGCCAGCAGCTGGGTTCCGACTAGCGGCTCCTACGAGCAGTACTTC; cdr3_aa: CASSWVPTSGSYEQYF
d_call: NA; clone_size: many; j_call: TRBJ1-1; v_call: TRBV5-6; cdr3_nt: TGTGCCAGCAGCTCCCCGGGCGACCTAAAAGACACTGAAGCTTTCTTT; cdr3_aa: CASSSPGDLKDTEAFF
d_call: NA; clone_size: NA; j_call: TRBJ2-5; v_call: TRBV4-1; cdr3_nt: TGCGCCAGCAGCCGGGGGCAGAAAGAGACCCAGTACTTC; cdr3_aa: CASSRGQKETQYF
d_call: NA; clone_size: few; j_call: TRBJ1-4; v_call: TRBV4-1; cdr3_nt: TGCGCCAGCAGCCCCCCGGCGAATGAAAAACTGTTTTTT; cdr3_aa: CASSPPANEKLFF
d_call: NA; clone_size: NA; j_call: TRBJ2-7; v_call: TRBV4-3; cdr3_nt: TGCGCCAGCAGCCAAGATCAGACGGGAGTGATCTACGAGCAGTACTTC; cdr3_aa: CASSQDQTGVIYEQYF
d_call: TRBD1; clone_size: NA; j_call: TRBJ1-6; v_call: TRBV11-2; cdr3_nt: TGTGCCAGCAGCCCCCGGGACAGGGATAATTCACCCCTCCACTTT; cdr3_aa: CASSPRDRDNSPLHF
d_call: TRBD2; clone_size: NA; j_call: TRBJ2-7; v_call: TRBV25-1; cdr3_nt: TGTGCCAGCAGTGCGACTAGCGGGAGGGCCTCGATCGAGCAGTACTTC; cdr3_aa: CASSATSGRASIEQYF
d_call: NA; clone_size: many; j_call: TRBJ2-7; v_call: TRBV21-1; cdr3_nt: TGTGCCAGCAGCCCTGGGACAGGGGACTCGTACGAGCAGTACTTC; cdr3_aa: CASSPGTGDSYEQYF
d_call: NA; clone_size: few; j_call: TRBJ1-5; v_call: TRBV4-1; cdr3_nt: TGCGCCAGCAGCCAAGTAGGGGGACCAAGCAATCAGCCCCAGCATTTT; cdr3_aa: CASSQVGGPSNQPQHF
d_call: NA; clone_size: few; j_call: TRBJ1-4; v_call: TRBV7-9; cdr3_nt: TGTGCCATGGGGGGTACTAATGAAAAACTGTTTTTT; cdr3_aa: CAMGGTNEKLFF
d_call: NA; clone_size: NA; j_call: TRBJ1-2; v_call: TRBV27; cdr3_nt: TGTGCCAGCAGTTCCCGGGACGGAAGCCTCTATGGCTACACCTTC; cdr3_aa: CASSSRDGSLYGYTF
d_call: NA; clone_size: NA; j_call: TRBJ2-7; v_call: TRBV21-1; cdr3_nt: TGTGCCAGCGAGAAGAAACTAGCGGGAACCCGCTACGAGCAGTACTTC; cdr3_aa: CASEKKLAGTRYEQYF
d_call: TRBD2; clone_size: NA; j_call: TRBJ2-1; v_call: TRBV11-2; cdr3_nt: TGTGCCAGCAGCTCCCTCGAAGCGGGAGGTTACAATGAGCAGTTCTTC; cdr3_aa: CASSSLEAGGYNEQFF
d_call: NA; clone_size: NA; j_call: TRBJ2-7; v_call: TRBV19; cdr3_nt: TGTGCCAGTAGTCCTGGCGCTTTGGGAGAGCAGTACTTC; cdr3_aa: CASSPGALGEQYF
d_call: NA; clone_size: NA; j_call: TRBJ1-2; v_call: TRBV7-9; cdr3_nt: TGTGCCAGCAGCTTAGGGACTAGCTATGGCTACACCTTC; cdr3_aa: CASSLGTSYGYTF
d_call: TRBD1; clone_size: few; j_call: TRBJ1-5; v_call: TRBV7-9; cdr3_nt: TGTGCCAGCAGCTTAGACAGGGGTCTTCAGCCCCAGCATTTT; cdr3_aa: CASSLDRGLQPQHF
d_call: NA; clone_size: NA; j_call: TRBJ2-7; v_call: TRBV5-1; cdr3_nt: TGCGCCAGCAGCTTGGACGGCCGACCCTCGGTGAAGCAGTACTTC; cdr3_aa: CASSLDGRPSVKQYF
d_call: NA; clone_size: NA; j_call: TRBJ2-6; v_call: TRBV5-4; cdr3_nt: TGTGCCGGCAGCCTTGCGGGGACTGGGGCCAACGTCCTGACTTTC; cdr3_aa: CAGSLAGTGANVLTF
d_call: NA; clone_size: NA; j_call: TRBJ2-1; v_call: TRBV11-2; cdr3_nt: TGTGCAAGGGGGTCCTACAATGAGCAGTTCTTC; cdr3_aa: CARGSYNEQFF
d_call: TRBD2; clone_size: NA; j_call: TRBJ2-2; v_call: TRBV9; cdr3_nt: TGTGCCAGCGGAAGCATTACTAGCGAGGTCACCGGGGAGCTGTTTTTT; cdr3_aa: CASGSITSEVTGELFF
d_call: NA; clone_size: NA; j_call: TRBJ2-1; v_call: TRBV5-4; cdr3_nt: TGTGCCAGCAGTCTTTTTCAAGCGATAACGCATGGGCAGTTCTTC; cdr3_aa: CASSLFQAITHGQFF
d_call: NA; clone_size: few; j_call: TRBJ2-7; v_call: TRBV29-1; cdr3_nt: TGCAGCGTTGAAGACAGTCGCGAGCAGTACTTC; cdr3_aa: CSVEDSREQYF
d_call: NA; clone_size: NA; j_call: TRBJ1-1; v_call: TRBV25-1; cdr3_nt: TGTGCCAGCAGTGAATTTGGGGATGAAGCTTTCTTT; cdr3_aa: CASSEFGDEAFF
d_call: NA; clone_size: NA; j_call: TRBJ2-3; v_call: TRBV2; cdr3_nt: TGTGCCAGCAGTGAGGCGGGGAGGCAGTATTTT; cdr3_aa: CASSEAGRQYF
d_call: NA; clone_size: few; j_call: TRBJ2-5; v_call: TRBV15; cdr3_nt: TGTGCCACCAGCTACACAGCAAAAGAGACCCAGTACTTC; cdr3_aa: CATSYTAKETQYF
d_call: NA; clone_size: NA; j_call: TRBJ2-1; v_call: TRBV7-8; cdr3_nt: TGTGCCAGCAGCTCCAGGGTCCATGAGCAGTTCTTC; cdr3_aa: CASSSRVHEQFF
d_call: TRBD1; clone_size: few; j_call: TRBJ2-5; v_call: TRBV28; cdr3_nt: TGTGCCAGCAACAGGGGTTGGGGCCAAGAGACCCAGTACTTC; cdr3_aa: CASNRGWGQETQYF
d_call: NA; clone_size: NA; j_call: TRBJ2-5; v_call: TRBV9; cdr3_nt: TGTGCCAGCAGCGGGCACTCCGGGACCGCGCAAGAGACCCAGTACTTC; cdr3_aa: CASSGHSGTAQETQYF
d_call: NA; clone_size: NA; j_call: TRBJ1-5; v_call: TRBV7-2; cdr3_nt: TGTGCCAGCAGCCCGTATATCTTGTCGACATTGAGCAATCAGCCCCAGCATTTT; cdr3_aa: CASSPYILSTLSNQPQHF
d_call: NA; clone_size: once; j_call: TRBJ2-2; v_call: TRBV5-6; cdr3_nt: TGTGCCAGCAGCCCTGCTCTGTACGGGGAGCTGTTTTTT; cdr3_aa: CASSPALYGELFF
d_call: NA; clone_size: NA; j_call: TRBJ2-3; v_call: TRBV5-4; cdr3_nt: TGTGCCAGCAGCCCCATGACCAGGGGTTTAGATACGCAGTATTTT; cdr3_aa: CASSPMTRGLDTQYF
d_call: TRBD2; clone_size: NA; j_call: TRBJ2-7; v_call: TRBV6-5; cdr3_nt: TGTGCCAGCAGTACTAGCGCTACCTACGAGCAGTACTTC; cdr3_aa: CASSTSATYEQYF
d_call: NA; clone_size: NA; j_call: TRBJ2-5; v_call: TRBV5-1; cdr3_nt: TGCGCCAGCAGTTATGGAGGCCAGACGCAAGAGACCCAGTACTTC; cdr3_aa: CASSYGGQTQETQYF
d_call: NA; clone_size: NA; j_call: TRBJ1-1; v_call: TRBV2; cdr3_nt: TGTGCCAGCGGGGCATGGCTGGGCACTGAAGCTTTCTTT; cdr3_aa: CASGAWLGTEAFF
d_call: NA; clone_size: NA; j_call: TRBJ2-7; v_call: TRBV18; cdr3_nt: TGTGCCAGCTCACTTTTCCACGTAGGCGTCCTTACCTACGAGCAGTACTTC; cdr3_aa: CASSLFHVGVLTYEQYF
d_call: TRBD1; clone_size: NA; j_call: TRBJ1-1; v_call: TRBV7-6; cdr3_nt: TGTGCCAGCAGCCCCCGACAGGGAATGAACACTGAAGCTTTCTTT; cdr3_aa: CASSPRQGMNTEAFF
d_call: TRBD2; clone_size: NA; j_call: TRBJ2-1; v_call: TRBV7-6; cdr3_nt: TGTGCCAGCAGCTTATTGGCTAGCGGGGGTTACAATGAGCAGTTCTTC; cdr3_aa: CASSLLASGGYNEQFF
d_call: NA; clone_size: few; j_call: TRBJ2-7; v_call: TRBV30; cdr3_nt: TGTGCCTGGAGCCCCGGTCAGGGCTACCGCTCCTACGAGCAGTACTTC; cdr3_aa: CAWSPGQGYRSYEQYF
d_call: NA; clone_size: NA; j_call: TRBJ2-7; v_call: TRBV28; cdr3_nt: TGTGCCAGCAGTTTAATAATGCGGGTGAACGAGCAGTACTTC; cdr3_aa: CASSLIMRVNEQYF
d_call: TRBD2; clone_size: NA; j_call: TRBJ2-2; v_call: TRBV14; cdr3_nt: TGTGCCAGCAGCCAAGTAGCTAGCGGGAGAGGGACCGGGGAGCTGTTTTTT; cdr3_aa: CASSQVASGRGTGELFF
d_call: NA; clone_size: NA; j_call: TRBJ2-7; v_call: TRBV9; cdr3_nt: TGTGCCAGCAGCGTAGCAGCTGGGTTTGGCTACGAGCAGTACTTC; cdr3_aa: CASSVAAGFGYEQYF
d_call: NA; clone_size: few; j_call: TRBJ1-2; v_call: TRBV30; cdr3_nt: TGTGCCTGGAGTGTAGGCAGGGTCTATGGCTACACCTTC; cdr3_aa: CAWSVGRVYGYTF
d_call: NA; clone_size: NA; j_call: TRBJ2-7; v_call: TRBV29-1; cdr3_nt: TGCAGCGTGCCTGACAGGCCCTACGAGCAGTACTTC; cdr3_aa: CSVPDRPYEQYF